Listed below are T cell receptor beta chains from one sample, sequenced in a study of CD4+ T cells in melanoma. The protocol was immunoSEQ multiplex PCR, while the TCRdb copy is restricted to in-frame clones and leaves out a portion. The sample has fewer than 150,000 clones; 80% to 95% are singletons. Receptor source: a human donor with melanoma. Both conserved end residues are part of each CDR3. Each record gives: V gene, J gene, D gene, clone size, CDR3 DNA, CDR3 protein. D genes are given only for firm matches. Part of the rows lack a size; the others show once, few, many or a class for expanded clones.

V: TRBV5-1; J: TRBJ1-4; D: TRBD1; size: NA; DNA: TGCGCCAGCAGCAAGGGACAGAGTAATGAAAAACTGTTTTTT; CDR3: CASSKGQSNEKLFF
V: TRBV5-1; J: TRBJ1-2; D: NA; size: NA; DNA: TGCGCCAGCAGCTATTCAGAACAGGGTGGCTATGGCTACACCTTC; CDR3: CASSYSEQGGYGYTF
V: TRBV19; J: TRBJ2-7; D: TRBD2; size: NA; DNA: TGTGCCAGTAGTTCCGGCCTAGCGGCCTACGAGCAGTACTTC; CDR3: CASSSGLAAYEQYF
V: TRBV5-1; J: TRBJ2-3; D: NA; size: NA; DNA: TGCGCCAGCTCCTCAATCTCGAGGGGCAGCTACACAGATACGCAGTATTTT; CDR3: CASSSISRGSYTDTQYF
V: TRBV6-5; J: TRBJ2-7; D: NA; size: once; DNA: TGTGCCAGCACTCTAAAGGGTCCCGGAGGCTACGAGCAGTACTTC; CDR3: CASTLKGPGGYEQYF
V: TRBV5-6; J: TRBJ1-4; D: TRBD1; size: NA; DNA: TGTGCCAGCAGCTTTTTGGGGACAGACTATGAAAAACTGTTTTTT; CDR3: CASSFLGTDYEKLFF
V: TRBV5-1; J: TRBJ2-5; D: NA; size: NA; DNA: TGCGCCAGCAGCTTGCGGTCGATGGCGCAAGAGACCCAGTACTTC; CDR3: CASSLRSMAQETQYF
V: TRBV2; J: TRBJ1-6; D: TRBD1; size: NA; DNA: TGTGCCAGCAGCGAACAGGGGGGGAGTTCACCCCTCCACTTT; CDR3: CASSEQGGSSPLHF
V: TRBV7-6; J: TRBJ2-3; D: NA; size: NA; DNA: TGTGCCAGCAGCTCAACCACAGATACGCAGTATTTT; CDR3: CASSSTTDTQYF
V: TRBV2; J: TRBJ2-7; D: NA; size: NA; DNA: TGTGCCAGCAGTAGAGAGTCCTACGAGCAGTACTTC; CDR3: CASSRESYEQYF
V: TRBV10-3; J: TRBJ2-7; D: NA; size: once; DNA: TGTGCCATCAGTGGCAGGACCTACGAGCAGTACTTC; CDR3: CAISGRTYEQYF
V: TRBV4-1; J: TRBJ2-7; D: NA; size: NA; DNA: TGCGCCAGCAGCCATGTAGGACACCAGAACGAGCAGTACTTC; CDR3: CASSHVGHQNEQYF
V: TRBV29-1; J: TRBJ1-5; D: TRBD1; size: NA; DNA: TGCAGCGCCCAGACAGGGGGGAATCAGCCCCAGCATTTT; CDR3: CSAQTGGNQPQHF